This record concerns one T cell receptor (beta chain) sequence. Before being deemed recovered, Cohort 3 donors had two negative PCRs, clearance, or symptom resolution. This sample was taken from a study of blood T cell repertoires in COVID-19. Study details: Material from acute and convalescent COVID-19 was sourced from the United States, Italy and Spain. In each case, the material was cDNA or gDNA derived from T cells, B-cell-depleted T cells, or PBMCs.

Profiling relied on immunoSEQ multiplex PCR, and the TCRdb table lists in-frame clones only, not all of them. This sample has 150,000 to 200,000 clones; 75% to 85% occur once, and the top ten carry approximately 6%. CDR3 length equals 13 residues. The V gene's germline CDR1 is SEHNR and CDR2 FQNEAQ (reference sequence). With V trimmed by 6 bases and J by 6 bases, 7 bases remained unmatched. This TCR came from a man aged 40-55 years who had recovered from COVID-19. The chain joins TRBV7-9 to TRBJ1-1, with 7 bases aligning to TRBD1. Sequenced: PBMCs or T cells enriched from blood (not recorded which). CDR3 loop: CASSRHRGPEAFF. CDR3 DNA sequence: TGTGCCAGCAGTCGCCACAGGGGTCCTGAAGCTTTCTTT.